Below are 11 T cell receptor beta chains sequenced from a single sample in a study of blood T cell repertoires in COVID-19. Only in-frame clones appear in the TCRdb table, and some are missing; sequencing was by immunoSEQ multiplex PCR. Of over 140,000 clones in the sample, over 60% were seen once. The sequenced material came from PBMCs or T cells enriched from blood (not recorded which). The receptor set was obtained from a woman aged 50 to 60 who had recovered from COVID-19.

The chain has TRBV19 and TRBJ2-7, with D perhaps matching TRBD2 (6 bases). The CDR3 loop spans 13 amino acids. Deletions cut 7 bases from V and 9 bases from J, with 19 bases between. Germline V gene lookup returns CDR1 LNHDA and CDR2 SQIVND (reference sequence). DNA of the CDR3: TGTGCCAGTACCCTGGCGGGGAATACGAGGCAGTACTTC. It yields the protein CASTLAGNTRQYF.

Worth noting for this clone: A junction end diverges from the germline sequence, so it may reflect a read error. V and J are TRBV11-3 and TRBJ1-1; D possibly corresponds to TRBD1 (6 bases). This CDR3 contains 16 residues. Looked up from germline, CDR1 is SGHNT and CDR2 is YENEEA. DNA of the CDR3: TGTGCCAGCAGCTTAGTGTTTGGAGGCGGGGGCACTGAGGCTTTCTTT. It translates to CASSLVFGGGGTEAFF.

In this sample, this clone turned up many times. The chain is built from TRBV14 and TRBJ2-7; 7 bases are a match to TRBD1. There are 14 residues in the CDR3. CDR1 is SGHDN and CDR2 is FVKESK in the germline V gene. After removal of 2 bases from V and 3 bases from J, the junction contained 4 bases not matched to a gene. DNA for the CDR3: TGTGCCAGCAGCCAATATTCAGGGGGCTACGAGCAGTACTTC. Protein sequence: CASSQYSGGYEQYF.

This clone showed up just a few times. Other DNA sequences in this specimen translate into the identical CDR3. This chain connects TRBV6-5 to TRBJ1-3; D unclear. Looked up from germline, CDR1 is MNHEY and CDR2 is SVGAGI. Trimming removed 0 bases at V and 0 bases at J, with 6 bases between. The CDR3 spans 15 residues. This chain's CDR3 is CASSYSRDSGNTIYF. CDR3 sequence (DNA): TGTGCCAGCAGTTACTCGAGAGACTCTGGAAACACCATATATTTT.

This clone was picked up one time. The chain links TRBV2 to TRBJ2-1, with TRBD2 matching 8 bases. Per the germline V gene, CDR1 is SNHLY and CDR2 is FYNNEI. The ends lost 4 bases at V and 2 bases at J; junction bases unmatched: 7. The CDR3 has 16 amino acids. CDR3 sequence reads: CASSGRGGTTYNEQFF. The CDR3 DNA reads as TGTGCCAGCAGTGGTCGGGGGGGAACAACCTACAATGAGCAGTTCTTC.

This clone was detected a few times. J is TRBJ1-5 and V is TRBV30; TRBD1 might be the D (6 bases). The V end lost 3 bases, the J end lost 5 bases, and 17 bases lay between the germline ends. Germline V lookup: CDR1 GTSNPN, CDR2 SVGIG (reference sequence). There are 15 residues in the CDR3. The CDR3 DNA follows: TGTGCCTGGAGGCCCAGGGGAGGGGGGGATCAGCCCCAGCATTTT. It is translated as CAWRPRGGGDQPQHF. Full variable domain (missing parts from reference TRBV30 and TRBJ1-5): SQTIHQWPATLVQPVGSPLSLECTVEGTSNPNLYWYRQAAGRGLQLLFYSVGIGQISSEVPQNLSASRPQDRQFILSSKKLLLSDSGFYLCAWRPRGGGDQPQHFGDGTRLSIL.

The chain carries TRBV3-1 (or the pseudogene TRBV3-2) and TRBJ1-1; D is undetermined. The V end lost 3 bases, the J end lost 5 bases, and 10 bases lay between the germline ends. The CDR3 has 13 residues. The germline V gene has CDR1 LGHDT and CDR2 YNNKEL (reference sequence). The CDR3 nucleotides are TGTGCCAGCAGCCATGATTCGGGAACTGAAGCTTTCTTT. Translated, it gives CASSHDSGTEAFF.

V gene TRBV10-1 combines with J gene TRBJ1-6; D is uncertain. The CDR3 contains 19 residues. V shed 9 bases and J shed 5 bases, with 29 bases lying between them. Germline assignment: CDR1 WNHNN and CDR2 SYGVQD (reference sequence). The CDR3 DNA follows: TGCGCCAGGTCACCAATCTCGGGAGGTGGATGGGTGGATAATTCACCCCTCCACTTT. Its translation is CARSPISGGGWVDNSPLHF.

V and J are TRBV29-1 and TRBJ1-4, with a tentative D call TRBD1 (5 bases). V was pared by 0 bases and J by 10 bases, with 15 bases between. The CDR3 totals 14 residues. Germline V gene lookup returns CDR1 SQVTM and CDR2 ANQGSEA. CDR3 nucleotides: TGCAGCGTTGAAGATCGAGGCAGGGAACGAAAACTGTTTTTT. Translated: CSVEDRGRERKLFF. Full variable domain (outside the CDR3, taken from reference TRBV29-1 and TRBJ1-4): SAVISQKPSRDICQRGTSLTIQCQVDSQVTMMFWYRQQPGQSLTLIATANQGSEATYESGFVIDKFPISRPNLTFSTLTVSNMSPEDSSIYLCSVEDRGRERKLFFGSGTQLSVL.

This clone was seen just once. The chain carries TRBV20-1 and TRBJ1-2, with D possibly matching TRBD1 (6 bases). The CDR3 totals 12 residues. Germline V gives CDR1 DFQATT, CDR2 SNEGSKA (reference sequence). The ends were cut back, 6 bases at V and 4 bases at J, with 12 bases in the middle. CDR3 loop: CSASRGGYGYTF. CDR3 coding DNA: TGCAGTGCCAGTAGGGGGGGCTATGGCTACACCTTC.

The V gene is TRBV3-1 (or the pseudogene TRBV3-2), the J gene TRBJ1-2, with a weak D call TRBD1 (5 bases). The CDR3 is 14 residues long. Germline values: CDR1 LGHDT, CDR2 YNNKEL (reference sequence). Trimming left V 4 bases short and J 8 bases short, with 17 bases between. The CDR3 here is CASSRQGGLKGYTF. The CDR3 DNA sequence: TGTGCCAGCAGCCGGCAGGGTGGGTTGAAAGGCTACACCTTC.